This T cell receptor (beta chain) stems from a study of T cell repertoires and HLA-DP antigens. Study at large: DNA input averaged about 220 ng in sorted CD137+CD4+ and roughly 1.2 ug in pre-culture CD4+.

Germline V gene sequence: CDR1 SGHKS, CDR2 YYEKEE (reference sequence). The CDR3 covers 15 residues. Trimming shortened V by 0 bases and J by 1 base, and 10 bases separated the two germline ends. This clone was picked up one time. Its cognate antigen is unknown. Untouched CD4+ T cells were bead-isolated at approximately 98% purity. Deep-resolution sequencing targeted 150,000 to 200,000 T cell genomes in pre-culture CD4+ samples. Measured with immunoSEQ multiplex PCR; TCRdb has only the in-frame clones, and not every one. Of over 60,000 clones in the sample, just under 80% were seen once. Study-wide findings and caveats: Responder cells were total CD4+ cells with a HeLa antigen-presenting system.

The TCR originated in a man in his fifties or sixties in good health and CMV-seronegative. The chain recombines TRBV5-5 with TRBJ1-1; possible D gene TRBD1, 5 bases. Sequenced sample: CD4+ T cells from PBMCs. In DNA form, the CDR3 reads TGTGCCAGCAGCTTGGTCTACGACAGGAACACTGAAGCTTTCTTT. It codes for CASSLVYDRNTEAFF.